What follows is one T cell receptor beta chain and its context. The sample comes from a study of blood T cell repertoires in COVID-19. Clones were read by immunoSEQ multiplex PCR, and TCRdb kept only the in-frame ones, dropping some. The sample has 300,000 or so clones, over 75% seen once; the top ten hold more than 0.8%. Trimming took 3 bases from V and 4 from J, leaving 7 bases between them. CDR1 LNHDA and CDR2 SQIVND come from the germline V gene (reference sequence). The CDR3 length is 12 residues. Sequenced sample: PBMCs or T cells enriched from blood (not recorded which). V gene TRBV19 combines with J gene TRBJ2-7; TRBD1 might be the D (5 bases). This clonotype was sampled from a woman aged 25 to 39 who had recovered from COVID-19. The CDR3 sequence is CASSIPGYEQYF. CDR3 coding DNA: TGTGCCAGTAGTATCCCAGGGTACGAGCAGTACTTC.